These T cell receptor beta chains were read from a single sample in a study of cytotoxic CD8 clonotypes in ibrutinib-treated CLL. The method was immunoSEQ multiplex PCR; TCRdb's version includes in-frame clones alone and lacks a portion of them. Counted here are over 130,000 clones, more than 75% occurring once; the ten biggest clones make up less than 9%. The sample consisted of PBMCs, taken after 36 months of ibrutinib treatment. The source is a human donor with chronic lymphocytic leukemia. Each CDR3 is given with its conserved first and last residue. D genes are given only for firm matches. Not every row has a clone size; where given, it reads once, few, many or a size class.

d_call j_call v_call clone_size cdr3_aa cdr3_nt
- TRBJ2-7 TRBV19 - CASSISTSYEQYF TGTGCCAGTAGTATATCCACCTCCTACGAGCAGTACTTC
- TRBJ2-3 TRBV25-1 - CASSVRLGTDTQYF TGTGCCAGCAGTGTGAGGCTTGGCACAGATACGCAGTATTTT
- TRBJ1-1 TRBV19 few CASGPAGSRMNTEAFF TGTGCCAGTGGGCCAGCGGGGTCTCGGATGAACACTGAAGCTTTCTTT
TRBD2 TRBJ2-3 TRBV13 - CASSFAGGSGSTDTQYF TGTGCCAGCAGCTTCGCTGGGGGTAGCGGGAGTACAGATACGCAGTATTTT
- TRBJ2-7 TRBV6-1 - CASGLAGGADEQYF TGTGCCTCGGGACTCGCCGGGGGCGCCGACGAGCAGTACTTC
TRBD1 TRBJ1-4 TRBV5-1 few CASRGQAQEKLFF TGCGCCAGCCGGGGACAGGCCCAGGAAAAACTGTTTTTT
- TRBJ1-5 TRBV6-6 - CASSYSNVYQPQHF TGTGCCAGCAGTTACTCGAATGTTTATCAGCCCCAGCATTTT
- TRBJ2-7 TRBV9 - CASSVGPPPDEQYF TGTGCCAGCAGCGTAGGTCCCCCGCCGGACGAGCAGTACTTC
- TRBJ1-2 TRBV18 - CASSPRGRDYGYTF TGTGCCAGCTCACCCCGCGGACGGGACTATGGCTACACCTTC
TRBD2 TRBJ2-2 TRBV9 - CASSVAASGRAGELFF TGTGCCAGCAGCGTAGCGGCTAGCGGGAGGGCCGGGGAGCTGTTTTTT
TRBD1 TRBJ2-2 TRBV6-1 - CASSERDRGTGELFF TGTGCCAGCAGTGAAAGGGACAGGGGTACCGGGGAGCTGTTTTTT
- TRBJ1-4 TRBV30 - CAWNSWTAHEKLFF TGTGCCTGGAACTCCTGGACAGCCCATGAAAAACTGTTTTTT
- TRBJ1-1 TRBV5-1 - CASSHGQTFGAEAFF TGCGCCAGCAGCCACGGACAGACCTTCGGGGCTGAAGCTTTCTTT
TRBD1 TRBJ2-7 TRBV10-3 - CAISSQQGYEQYF TGTGCCATCAGCAGTCAACAGGGGTACGAGCAGTACTTC
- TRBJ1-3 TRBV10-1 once CASSEGRARGNTIYF TGCGCCAGCAGTGAGGGCAGGGCTCGAGGAAACACCATATATTTT
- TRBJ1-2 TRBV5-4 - CASSREVEGLYGYTF TGTGCCAGCAGCAGGGAGGTAGAGGGGTTGTATGGCTACACCTTC
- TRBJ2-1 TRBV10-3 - CAISEYDSLTNNEQFF TGTGCCATCAGTGAGTATGATTCCCTAACTAACAATGAGCAGTTCTTC
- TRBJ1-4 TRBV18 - CASSPGTSEKLFF TGTGCCAGCTCACCCGGGACCAGTGAAAAACTGTTTTTT
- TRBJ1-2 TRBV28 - CASSFGGGRIPGYTF TGTGCCAGCAGTTTTGGTGGGGGGCGCATCCCTGGCTACACCTTC
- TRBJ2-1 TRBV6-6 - CASSYSKAYYNEQFF TGTGCCAGCAGTTACTCGAAGGCTTACTACAATGAGCAGTTCTTC
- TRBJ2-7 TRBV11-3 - CATRGGQWDGGDEQYF TGTGCCACCCGGGGGGGACAGTGGGATGGTGGAGACGAGCAGTACTTC
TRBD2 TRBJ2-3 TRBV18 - CASSPPTSGGQDTQYF TGTGCCAGCTCACCCCCAACTAGCGGGGGGCAAGATACGCAGTATTTT
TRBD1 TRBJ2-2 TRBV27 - CASSSGTGTYTGELFF TGTGCCAGCAGCTCCGGGACAGGGACCTACACCGGGGAGCTGTTTTTT
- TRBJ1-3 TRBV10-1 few CASSSIGSGNTIYF TGCGCCAGCAGTTCTATAGGATCTGGAAACACCATATATTTT
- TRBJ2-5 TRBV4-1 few CASSQGRGEETQYF TGCGCCAGCAGCCAAGGACGGGGAGAGGAGACCCAGTACTTC
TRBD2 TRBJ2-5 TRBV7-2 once CASSLSSSGGQETQYF TGTGCCAGCAGCTTAAGTTCGAGCGGGGGTCAAGAGACCCAGTACTTC
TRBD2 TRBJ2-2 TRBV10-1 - CASSGTSGDTGELFF TGCGCCAGCAGTGGGACTAGCGGAGACACCGGGGAGCTGTTTTTT
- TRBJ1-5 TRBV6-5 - CASSYSVEENQPQHF TGTGCCAGCAGTTACTCGGTTGAAGAGAATCAGCCCCAGCATTTT
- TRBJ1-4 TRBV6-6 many CASSPLGEKLFF TGTGCCAGCAGTCCCCTCGGGGAAAAACTGTTTTTT
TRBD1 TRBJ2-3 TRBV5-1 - CASNDRGADTQYF TGCGCCAGCAACGACAGGGGAGCAGATACGCAGTATTTT
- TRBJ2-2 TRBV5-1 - CASSGGPAGELFF TGCGCCAGCAGTGGGGGGCCGGCTGGGGAGCTGTTTTTT
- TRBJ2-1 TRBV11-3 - CASSLFTGSYNEQFF TGTGCCAGCAGCTTATTCACAGGTTCCTACAATGAGCAGTTCTTC
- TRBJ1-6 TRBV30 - CAWSLGGKGSPLHF TGTGCCTGGAGTCTGGGCGGGAAGGGTTCACCCCTCCACTTT
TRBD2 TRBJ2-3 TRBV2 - CASRLAGHTDTQYF TGTGCCAGCAGACTAGCGGGCCACACAGATACGCAGTATTTT
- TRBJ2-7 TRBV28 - CASSLMSRGLEQYF TGTGCCAGCAGTCTCATGAGCAGGGGACTCGAGCAGTACTTC
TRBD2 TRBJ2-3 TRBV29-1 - CSVESVAGGTDTQYF TGCAGCGTTGAATCGGTAGCGGGAGGGACAGATACGCAGTATTTT
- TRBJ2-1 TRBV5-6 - CASSFLSISSAAYNEQFF TGTGCCAGCAGCTTCCTTAGCATTAGTAGCGCTGCCTACAATGAGCAGTTCTTC
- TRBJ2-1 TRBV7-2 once CASSLVGGNEQFF TGTGCCAGCAGCTTAGTTGGCGGGAATGAGCAGTTCTTC
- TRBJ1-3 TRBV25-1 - CASKAFSGNTIYF TGTGCCAGCAAAGCATTCTCTGGAAACACCATATATTTT
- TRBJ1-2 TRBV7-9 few CASSLVRLGLGYTF TGTGCCAGCAGCTTAGTGCGCTTAGGGCTTGGCTACACCTTC
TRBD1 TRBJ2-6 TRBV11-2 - CASSRTGAGANVLTF TGTGCCAGCAGCCGTACAGGGGCAGGGGCCAACGTCCTGACTTTC
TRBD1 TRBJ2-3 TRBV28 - CASSRYRGRTDTQYF TGTGCCAGCAGTCGATACAGGGGGCGTACAGATACGCAGTATTTT
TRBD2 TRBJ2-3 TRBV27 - CASSLLLAGGPYTDTQYF TGTGCCAGCAGTTTATTGCTAGCGGGGGGTCCCTACACAGATACGCAGTATTTT
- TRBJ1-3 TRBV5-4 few CASSSDSSGNTIYF TGTGCCAGCAGCTCTGACAGCTCTGGAAACACCATATATTTT
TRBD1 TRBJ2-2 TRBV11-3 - CASSLGPGTGHSLGELFF TGTGCCAGCAGCTTAGGGCCCGGGACAGGTCATAGTCTCGGGGAGCTGTTTTTT
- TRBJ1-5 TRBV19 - CASSGVTRGNQPQHF TGTGCCAGTAGTGGGGTGACGCGTGGCAATCAGCCCCAGCATTTT
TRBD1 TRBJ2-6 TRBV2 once CASSGDRINSGANVLTF TGTGCCAGCAGTGGGGACAGAATCAACTCTGGGGCCAACGTCCTGACTTTC
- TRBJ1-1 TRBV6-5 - CASSGRRTSNTEAFF TGTGCCAGCAGTGGGAGACGGACTTCGAACACTGAAGCTTTCTTT
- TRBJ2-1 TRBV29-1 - CSVEDFPAYNEQFF TGCAGCGTTGAAGATTTTCCGGCCTACAATGAGCAGTTCTTC
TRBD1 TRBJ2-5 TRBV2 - CASRNTGEETQYF TGTGCCAGCAGAAATACAGGGGAGGAGACCCAGTACTTC
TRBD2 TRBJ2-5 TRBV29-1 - CSAREVQKQETQYF TGCAGCGCCCGGGAGGTCCAGAAGCAAGAGACCCAGTACTTC
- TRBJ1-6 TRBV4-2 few CASSQDPRVNSPLHF TGTGCCAGCAGCCAAGATCCCAGGGTTAATTCACCCCTCCACTTT